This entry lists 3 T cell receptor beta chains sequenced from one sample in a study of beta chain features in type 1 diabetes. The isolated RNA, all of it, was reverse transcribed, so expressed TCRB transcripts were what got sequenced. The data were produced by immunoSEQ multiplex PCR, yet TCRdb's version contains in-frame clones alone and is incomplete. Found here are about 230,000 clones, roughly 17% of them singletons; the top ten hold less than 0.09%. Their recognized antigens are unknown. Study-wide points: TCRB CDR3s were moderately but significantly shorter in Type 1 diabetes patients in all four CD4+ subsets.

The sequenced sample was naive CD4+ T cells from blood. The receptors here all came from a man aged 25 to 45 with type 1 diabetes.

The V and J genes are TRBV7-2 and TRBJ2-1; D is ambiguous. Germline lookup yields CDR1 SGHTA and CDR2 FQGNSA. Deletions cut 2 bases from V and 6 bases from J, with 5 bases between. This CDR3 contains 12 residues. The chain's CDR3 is CASSLSRNEQFF. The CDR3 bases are TGTGCCAGCAGCTTAAGTCGCAATGAGCAGTTCTTC.

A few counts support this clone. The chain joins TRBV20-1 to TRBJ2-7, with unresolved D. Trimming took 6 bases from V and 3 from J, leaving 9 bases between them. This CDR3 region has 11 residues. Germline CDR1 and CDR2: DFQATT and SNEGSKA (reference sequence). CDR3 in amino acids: CSAPDRYEQYF. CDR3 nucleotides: TGCAGTGCCCCGGACCGCTACGAGCAGTACTTC.

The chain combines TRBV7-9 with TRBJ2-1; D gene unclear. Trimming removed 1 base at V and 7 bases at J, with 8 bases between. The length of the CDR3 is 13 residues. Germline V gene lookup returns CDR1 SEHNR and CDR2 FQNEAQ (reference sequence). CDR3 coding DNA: TGTGCCAGCAGCTTAGGGTTAGGGAATGAGCAGTTCTTC. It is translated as CASSLGLGNEQFF.